This entry concerns a single T cell receptor (beta chain). Its antigen is still unknown. No much larger clone is present one base from it, and per-base qualities are unavailable. There are 18 amino acids in the CDR3, from cysteine to phenylalanine inclusive. The kept DNA is CDR3 alone, 54 bases in frame from the first base. The germline V gene encodes CDR1 SGHAT and CDR2 FQNNGV. V loses 3 bases at its end and J loses 2 bases; junction bases beyond the gene matches: 8. The label giving this sample's treatment or condition can be read as: in vitro stimulation with specific CMV peptide epitopes to enrich CMV-specific T cells. The data originate from a study of T cell repertoires in cytomegalovirus infection (dated by TCRdb to 2018 to 2020). A note on the overall study: Peptide stimulations targeted recently identified HLA-C-restricted CMV epitopes, whose presentation resists viral immunomodulation, together with well-studied HLA-B-restricted epitopes. Donor HLA type was relevant to the analysis, as public TCR beta signatures indicated carriage of CMV infection together with the matching HLA type.

The data were produced on an Illumina HiSeq 1500. In-frame beta chains were kept once TCRdb had trimmed the public reads at Q25 with fastp and called clones with MiXCR. Each entry is one CDR3 protein sequence, shown with its most common DNA and genes. The sample yields a few hundred thousand distinct CDR3 sequences; approximately 40% were counted once. The ten biggest clones cover about 45% of the sample. Here is what the overall study found, with its caveats: Carriers of CMV infection plus the relevant HLA type were discriminated by the cumulative frequency of public TCR beta family members in the study cohort and in an independent approximately 340-donor cohort. The ex vivo response was dominated by HLA-C-restricted CMV-specific TCR beta clonotypes, which also provided the single most frequent clonotype in two of eight donors.

Here the sequenced sample was cultured PBMCs, taken from culture after CMV antigen stimulation. The TCR originated in a human donor in good health (CMV status not recorded). Some clones in this sample may be carry-over from other donors' samples. In this chain, TRBV11-2 is recombined with TRBJ2-1; TRBD2 lines up with 12 middle nucleotides. The nucleotide sequence reads as follows: TGTGCCAGCAGCTTTTGGTCGCTAGCGGGAGGGACCTACAATGAGCAGTTCTTC. Translated, this is CASSFWSLAGGTYNEQFF.